The 22 T cell receptor beta chains below were found in one sample sequenced in a study of early T cells in non-severe SARS-CoV-2 infection. TCRdb re-analysed the 5' RACE reads in MiXCR, keeping a single row per CDR3 protein. The sample has 50,000 to 75,000 distinct CDR3 sequences; 5.9% are singletons. Here the sequenced sample was whole blood, taken at baseline. The receptors were sampled from an adult who was a healthcare worker with PCR-confirmed SARS-CoV-2 infection or an uninfected control (not recorded which).

V gene TRBV6-5 combines with J gene TRBJ1-1, with 10 bases matching TRBD1. The CDR3 has 16 residues. The germline V gene encodes CDR1 MNHEY and CDR2 SVGAGI. V lost 2 bases, J lost 3 bases, and 6 bases stayed unmatched. In nucleotides, the CDR3 is TGTGCCAGCAGTTACGGACAGGGGGTAGGGGACACTGAAGCTTTCTTT. Protein sequence: CASSYGQGVGDTEAFF.

This clonotype has a handful of counts. The chain recombines TRBV6-2 or TRBV6-3 with TRBJ1-5; D is undetermined. Per germline, CDR1 MNHEY and CDR2 SVGEGT. The CDR3 spans 18 residues. V was trimmed by 0 bases and J by 3 bases, leaving 18 bases between them. The CDR3 DNA follows: TGTGCCAGCAGTTACTCGAAGGGCAGGCCGGAGTACAATCAGCCCCAGCATTTT. Translating it yields CASSYSKGRPEYNQPQHF.

This rearrangement joins TRBV12-3 or TRBV12-4 to TRBJ1-1; D is perhaps TRBD1 (6 bases). V gave up 5 bases and J gave up 5 bases, with 12 bases separating them. The CDR3 runs 13 residues. The CDR3 is CASSLEGGTEAFF. The CDR3 nucleotides are TGTGCCAGCAGTCTCGAAGGGGGAACTGAAGCTTTCTTT.

This rearrangement joins TRBV6-6 to TRBJ2-7; the D gene is possibly TRBD2 (5 bases). The CDR3 spans 16 residues. In germline, CDR1 is MNHNY, CDR2 SVGAGI (reference sequence). V was pared by 0 bases and J by 0 bases, with 12 bases between. CDR3 amino acids: CASSYSISDYSYEQYF. The CDR3 DNA sequence: TGTGCCAGCAGTTACTCGATTAGCGACTACTCCTACGAGCAGTACTTC.

This clonotype was observed at least ten times. The chain carries TRBV29-1 and TRBJ2-7; 11 bases are a match to TRBD1. This CDR3 has 12 residues. V trimming: 6 bases; J trimming: 4 bases; junction bases outside the gene matches: 2. Germline values: CDR1 SQVTM, CDR2 ANQGSEA. CDR3: CSVGTGGYEQYF. In DNA form, the CDR3 reads TGCAGCGTCGGGACAGGGGGTTACGAGCAGTACTTC.

The V call is TRBV4-2, the J call TRBJ2-3; 7 bases fit TRBD1. With V trimmed by 0 bases and J by 4 bases, 13 bases remained unmatched. The germline gives CDR1 LGHNA, CDR2 YNFKEQ. The CDR3 has 18 amino acids. CDR3 loop: CASSQDHRQGVGADTQYF. In DNA, the CDR3 is TGTGCCAGCAGCCAAGATCACAGACAGGGCGTTGGAGCAGATACGCAGTATTTT.

This clonotype has a handful of counts. CDR3 loop: CASSVTSADTGELFF. Written as DNA, the CDR3 is TGTGCCAGCAGTGTAACTAGCGCTGACACCGGGGAGCTGTTTTTT. The V call is TRBV6-1, the J call TRBJ2-2; 7 bases match TRBD2. J was trimmed by 3 bases and V by 4 bases; bases with no gene match: 5. This CDR3 region has 15 residues. Germline V gene lookup returns CDR1 MNHNS and CDR2 SASEGT.

This clonotype occurred many times. The V and J genes are TRBV19 and TRBJ2-1, with D perhaps TRBD2 (5 bases). The CDR3 extends over 13 amino acids. The V gene lost 6 bases and the J gene lost 13 bases, with 19 bases spanning the gap. The V gene's germline CDR1 is LNHDA and CDR2 SQIVND (reference sequence). The CDR3 sequence is CASRLALHQNQFF. CDR3 DNA: TGTGCCAGTAGGCTAGCCCTTCACCAGAACCAGTTCTTC.

The rearrangement links TRBV7-7 to TRBJ2-1; maybe TRBD2 (5 bases). Trimming removed 5 bases from V and 0 bases from J, with 17 bases in between. The CDR3 totals 17 residues. CDR1 and CDR2 (germline): SSHAT, FNYEAQ (reference sequence). The CDR3 bases are TGTGCCAGCAGCCCTTTTGGGAGCGGTAGCTCCTACAATGAGCAGTTCTTC. Amino acid sequence: CASSPFGSGSSYNEQFF.

The chain has TRBV29-1 and TRBJ1-2; the D gene is possibly TRBD1 (6 bases). Per germline, CDR1 SQVTM and CDR2 ANQGSEA. This CDR3 has 13 amino acids. Trimming stripped 5 bases from V and 4 bases from J, with 14 bases between. CDR3 amino acids: CSVQTGLTYGYTF. The CDR3 nucleotides read TGCAGCGTTCAAACAGGGCTTACCTATGGCTACACCTTC.

The sample holds many counts of this clonotype. The V and J genes are TRBV7-3 and TRBJ1-6; D might be TRBD1 (5 bases). The CDR3 is 15 amino acids. The ends were cut back, 1 base at V and 8 bases at J, with 12 bases in the middle. CDR1 and CDR2 (germline): SGHTA, FQGTGA. Here the CDR3 DNA reads TGTGCCAGCAGCTTAAGTGGGGGTCGGGATTCACCCCTCCACTTT. Protein product: CASSLSGGRDSPLHF.

The chain couples TRBV10-2 to TRBJ2-5, with TRBD2 matching 16 bases. The CDR3 has 16 amino acids. Germline V gene lookup returns CDR1 WSHSY and CDR2 SAAADI. The J segment lost 5 bases and the V segment lost 7 bases, leaving 7 bases of the junction unmatched. CDR3 sequence: CASKGLAGGGLETQYF. CDR3 nucleotides: TGCGCCAGCAAGGGACTAGCGGGAGGGGGTTTGGAGACCCAGTACTTC.

This clonotype has a count of ten or more. The rearrangement links TRBV28 to TRBJ2-7; D ambiguous. There are 11 residues in the CDR3. CDR1 is MDHEN, CDR2 SYDVKM, per germline. Trimming removed 0 bases at V and 5 bases at J, with 2 bases between. Here the CDR3 DNA reads TGTGCCAGCAGTTTATGGGACGAGCAGTACTTC. It codes for CASSLWDEQYF.

This clonotype was observed at least ten times. Written as DNA, the CDR3 is TGTGCCAGCAGTTCTCCTCGGACAGGGAGGTCCTACAATGAGCAGTTCTTC. This translates into CASSSPRTGRSYNEQFF. V gene TRBV28 combines with J gene TRBJ2-1, with 8 bases that match TRBD1. CDR1 and CDR2 from the germline V gene are MDHEN and SYDVKM. V gave up 4 bases and J gave up 1 base; unmatched junction bases: 9. The CDR3 loop spans 17 amino acids. Based on the CDR3 plus reference TRBV28 and TRBJ2-1, the full variable domain is DVKVTQSSRYLVKRTGEKVFLECVQDMDHENMFWYRQDPGLGLRLIYFSYDVKMKEKGDIPEGYSVSREKKERFSLILESASTNQTSMYLCASSSPRTGRSYNEQFFGPGTRLTVL.

This clonotype was detected many times. This chain uses TRBV20-1 with TRBJ1-2, with D uncertain. Germline-derived CDR1 and CDR2 are DFQATT and SNEGSKA (reference sequence). Trimming left V 0 bases short and J 7 bases short, with 21 bases between. This CDR3 has 16 amino acids. DNA for the CDR3: TGCAGTGCTAGAGATTCACTGGGAACGGACCCCTTTGGCTACACCTTC. This gives the protein CSARDSLGTDPFGYTF.

Ten or more counts support this clonotype. The chain recombines TRBV28 with TRBJ2-3; D remains unclear. With 4 bases removed from V and 3 bases from J, the gap between germline ends came to 8 bases. CDR3 length: 13 residues. Germline V gene data show CDR1 as MDHEN and CDR2 as SYDVKM. In DNA form, the CDR3 reads TGTGCCAGCAGTTCACACGATACAGATACGCAGTATTTT. It yields the protein CASSSHDTDTQYF.

This clonotype was seen repeatedly, ten times or more. The V call is TRBV4-2, the J call TRBJ2-7; D remains ambiguous. CDR1 LGHNA and CDR2 YNFKEQ come from the germline V gene. CDR3 size: 13 residues. Trimming cost V 1 base and J 11 bases, with 15 bases left between them. This CDR3 reads CASSQVGSESEYF. In nucleotides, the CDR3 is TGTGCCAGCAGCCAAGTCGGGTCGGAGAGTGAGTACTTC.

This clonotype was observed a handful of times. The rearrangement uses TRBV18 and TRBJ2-7, with TRBD2 matching over 8 bases. The V gene's germline CDR1 is KGHSH and CDR2 LQKENI. The CDR3 spans 13 residues. The trim removed 6 bases at V and 4 bases at J, leaving 5 bases unmatched. CDR3 amino acids: CASSREGTYEQYF. CDR3 DNA sequence: TGTGCCAGCTCCCGGGAGGGTACATACGAGCAGTACTTC.

This clonotype appeared many times. This chain's CDR3 is CAISDGLAGEGGTDTQYF. The CDR3 DNA is TGTGCCATCAGTGACGGGCTAGCGGGAGAAGGAGGAACAGATACGCAGTATTTT. This sequence joins TRBV10-3 and TRBJ2-3; TRBD2 agrees at 10 bases. This CDR3 is 18 amino acids long. J gave up 3 bases and V 3 bases, and 12 bases lay outside the gene matches. Germline V gene data show CDR1 as ENHRY and CDR2 as SYGVKD.

This clonotype was observed many times. The chain recombines TRBV7-2 with TRBJ1-2; D is unresolved. The length of the CDR3 is 13 residues. In germline, CDR1 is SGHTA, CDR2 FQGNSA. Trimming stripped 6 bases from V and 2 bases from J, with 10 bases between. The DNA for the CDR3 is TGTGCCAGCAGTTACACAGAGAACTATGGCTACACCTTC. It specifies CASSYTENYGYTF.

The chain employs TRBV30 and TRBJ1-4; possibly TRBD1 for D (6 bases). V lost 1 base to trimming and J lost 5 bases, with 17 bases between them. Germline CDR1 GTSNPN, CDR2 SVGIG (reference sequence). This CDR3 region has 16 residues. The CDR3 DNA follows: TGTGCCTGGAGTGCCGGAGGAGGACAGCGAAATGAAAAACTGTTTTTT. Amino acids: CAWSAGGGQRNEKLFF.

This clonotype was recorded many times. The J gene is TRBJ1-3, the V gene TRBV2; D is unresolved. The CDR3 length is 13 residues. Germline V gene data show CDR1 as SNHLY and CDR2 as FYNNEI. The V end lost 1 base, the J end lost 4 bases, and 5 bases lay between the germline ends. CDR3 loop: CASSEEAGNTIYF. CDR3 DNA: TGTGCCAGCAGTGAAGAAGCAGGAAACACCATATATTTT.